This entry lists 18 T cell receptor beta chains sequenced from one sample in a study of CD8 T cells in ankylosing spondylitis. MiXCR, run by TCRdb on the 5' RACE reads, gives a single entry per CDR3 protein. Of under 250,000 distinct CDR3 sequences in the sample, roughly a tenth were seen once. Source material: blood, either unsorted or a sorted T cell fraction (not recorded which). These receptors were taken from a male donor with ankylosing spondylitis or in good health (not recorded which).

This clonotype occurred many times. CDR3 in DNA: TGCAGTGCTGCACGGGGAAACACCGGGGAGCTGTTTTTT. It specifies CSAARGNTGELFF. This chain joins TRBV20-1 and TRBJ2-2; TRBD2 is a possible D gene (5 bases). V gave up 5 bases and J gave up 2 bases, with 9 bases separating them. From germline, CDR1 is DFQATT and CDR2 SNEGSKA (reference sequence). CDR3 length equals 13 residues.

This clonotype came up many times. V gene TRBV20-1 combines with J gene TRBJ2-3; 9 bases agree with TRBD2. V lost 6 bases, J lost 2 bases, and 9 bases stayed unmatched. This CDR3 has 15 amino acids. Germline V gene lookup returns CDR1 DFQATT and CDR2 SNEGSKA (reference sequence). The CDR3 DNA reads as TGCAGTGCGATAGCGGGGGTCGCATTCACAGATACGCAGTATTTT. Amino acid sequence: CSAIAGVAFTDTQYF.

The chain combines TRBV18 with TRBJ2-3; D ambiguous. Trimming stripped 5 bases from V and 1 base from J, with 7 bases between. Germline V CDR1 and CDR2: KGHSH, LQKENI. This CDR3 spans 13 amino acids. Written as DNA, the CDR3 is TGTGCCAGCTCAACCCTTGGCACAGATACGCAGTATTTT. Translated: CASSTLGTDTQYF.

The sample holds many counts of this clonotype. The chain joins TRBV4-1 to TRBJ2-7; D may correspond to TRBD1 or TRBD2 (6 bases each). With 4 bases removed from V and 4 bases from J, the gap between germline ends came to 14 bases. This CDR3 contains 14 residues. Germline CDR1 is MGHRA and CDR2 is YSYEKL. Here the CDR3 reads CASSPRSGAYEQYF. CDR3 in DNA: TGCGCCAGCAGCCCCCGGTCGGGGGCGTACGAGCAGTACTTC.

DNA of the CDR3: TGTGCCAGCTCACCCTCCGGGACAGGGACGACCTACGAGCAGTACTTC. It yields the protein CASSPSGTGTTYEQYF. The genes are TRBV18 and TRBJ2-7; 9 positions match TRBD1. The CDR3 consists of 16 residues. From germline, CDR1 is KGHSH and CDR2 LQKENI. V dropped 3 bases and J dropped 2; count of bases not matched to a gene: 8.

This clonotype has just a few counts. The CDR3, as DNA: TGCGCCAGCAAGGTCGGGGATACAGATACGCAGTATTTT. As protein: CASKVGDTDTQYF. The V and J genes are TRBV5-1 and TRBJ2-3; TRBD2 is a possible D gene (5 bases). This CDR3 is 13 amino acids long. V was pared by 6 bases and J by 3 bases, with 11 bases between. Germline values: CDR1 SGHRS, CDR2 YFSETQ.

This clonotype was seen many times. The CDR3: CASSLEDRGSDTQYF. DNA for the CDR3: TGTGCCAGCAGCTTGGAGGACAGGGGATCGGATACGCAGTATTTT. The J gene is TRBJ2-3, the V gene TRBV5-6; 9 bases match TRBD1. The V gene's germline CDR1 is SGHDT and CDR2 YYEEEE. This CDR3 contains 15 residues. J lost 6 bases, V lost 0 bases, and 5 bases had no gene match.

In this sample, this clonotype turned up many times. The gene calls are TRBV30 and TRBJ2-7; D gene unclear. The V gene lost 3 bases and the J gene lost 1 base, with 10 bases spanning the gap. Looked up from germline, CDR1 is GTSNPN and CDR2 is SVGIG (reference sequence). CDR3 length equals 13 residues. The CDR3 reads CAWSRPGSYEQYF. The CDR3 region has the DNA TGTGCCTGGAGCCGCCCAGGATCCTACGAGCAGTACTTC.

This clonotype was counted ten times or more. The chain has TRBV10-3 and TRBJ2-7; tentative D call: TRBD1 (5 bases). Trimming left V 0 bases short and J 0 bases short, with 18 bases between. CDR3 length: 18 amino acids. CDR1 and CDR2 (germline): ENHRY, SYGVKD. CDR3 amino acids: CAISESGKRLTDSYEQYF. CDR3 sequence (DNA): TGTGCCATCAGTGAGTCGGGGAAGAGGCTGACAGACTCCTACGAGCAGTACTTC.

This clonotype was counted at least ten times. The V and J genes are TRBV9 and TRBJ2-1; no reliable D call. Trimming removed 1 base from V and 0 bases from J, with 11 bases in between. Per the germline V gene, CDR1 is SGDLS and CDR2 is YYNGEE. This CDR3 region has 16 residues. CDR3 amino acids: CASSVSGVGSYNEQFF. CDR3 sequence (DNA): TGTGCCAGCAGCGTATCAGGAGTCGGCTCCTACAATGAGCAGTTCTTC.

This clonotype was detected ten times or more. V and J are TRBV5-1 and TRBJ1-2; D is uncertain. CDR3 length: 14 amino acids. Germline CDR1 SGHRS, CDR2 YFSETQ. The germline V and J ends were trimmed by 3 bases and 10 bases, with 19 bases remaining between them. The CDR3 nucleotides read TGCGCCAGCAGCTCCGACTCTCGGAGTGGTCACTACACCTTC. It is translated as CASSSDSRSGHYTF.

The rearrangement uses TRBV19 and TRBJ2-3; 7 bases agree with TRBD2. J gave up 3 bases and V 6 bases, and 6 bases lay outside the gene matches. Germline loops: CDR1 LNHDA, CDR2 SQIVND (reference sequence). CDR3 length: 14 amino acids. The CDR3 DNA follows: TGTGCCAGTAGGGGCGGCGGGGGAACAGATACGCAGTATTTT. Translated, it gives CASRGGGGTDTQYF.

This clonotype was detected many times. This rearrangement joins TRBV5-1 to TRBJ1-1, with D perhaps matching TRBD1 (6 bases). This CDR3 spans 14 amino acids. With 6 bases removed from V and 3 bases from J, the gap between germline ends came to 15 bases. The V gene's germline CDR1 is SGHRS and CDR2 YFSETQ. The CDR3 bases are TGCGCCAGCACCTATACCAGGGGTGACACTGAAGCTTTCTTT. This sequence encodes CASTYTRGDTEAFF.

This clonotype was counted many times. The chain joins TRBV20-1 to TRBJ2-3; D is uncertain. V was cut by 0 bases and J by 0 bases, with 10 bases left in between. The germline CDR1 and CDR2 sequences are DFQATT and SNEGSKA (reference sequence). The CDR3 is made up of 15 amino acids. CDR3 bases: TGCAGTGCTAGAGATGGGCGTCCTAGCACAGATACGCAGTATTTT. Translating it yields CSARDGRPSTDTQYF.

This clonotype was recorded at least ten times. The CDR3 reads CASSSGQGHGQPQHF. The CDR3 nucleotides are TGCGCCAGCAGCTCCGGACAGGGACACGGCCAGCCCCAGCATTTT. J is TRBJ1-5 and V is TRBV5-1, with 8 bases matching TRBD1. Trimming took 3 bases from V and 7 from J; bases not matched to a gene: 9. The CDR3 is made up of 15 amino acids. Looked up from germline, CDR1 is SGHRS and CDR2 is YFSETQ.

The table lists this clonotype with many counts. The chain uses TRBV12-3 or TRBV12-4 and TRBJ1-1; D gene uncertain. V gave up 6 bases and J gave up 1 base, with 9 bases separating them. The CDR3 length is 13 residues. Here the CDR3 reads CASRIDTNTEAFF. Written as DNA, the CDR3 is TGTGCCAGCAGAATCGACACGAACACTGAAGCTTTCTTT.

This rearrangement joins TRBV3-1 to TRBJ2-5; tentative D call: TRBD1 (5 bases). Germline V gives CDR1 LGHDT, CDR2 YNNKEL (reference sequence). The germline V and J ends were trimmed by 4 bases and 4 bases, with 10 bases remaining between them. The CDR3 consists of 13 residues. The chain's CDR3 is CASSRGSPETQYF. CDR3 DNA: TGTGCCAGCAGCCGGGGCTCGCCAGAGACCCAGTACTTC.

This clonotype was recorded at least ten times. The V and J genes are TRBV10-3 and TRBJ2-1; D perhaps matches TRBD2 (6 bases). V was trimmed by 0 bases and J by 1 base, leaving 7 bases between them. The V gene's germline CDR1 is ENHRY and CDR2 SYGVKD. The CDR3 has 15 residues. The CDR3 region is CAISESTSSYNEQFF. The DNA for the CDR3 is TGTGCCATCAGTGAGTCGACTAGTTCCTACAATGAGCAGTTCTTC.